The sequence of this TCR beta chain was determined in a study of T cell responses to AZD1222 COVID-19 vaccine. Study background: Pooled in the analysis were second doses at about 4 or about 12 weeks.

Notes on this clone: The antigen is unknown.

Overall study findings and caveats: Donors, mostly white British, included more females; clonal diversity was possibly underestimated. Repertoire sampling happened only post peak T cell response.

Profiled with immunoSEQ multiplex PCR; TCRdb holds only in-frame clones, not every one. This table has 110,000 to 150,000 clones, about 93% appearing once. The CDR3 totals 17 residues. Trimming stripped 3 bases from V and 0 bases from J, with 15 bases between. The V gene's germline CDR1 is LNHDA and CDR2 SQIVND (reference sequence). V usage is TRBV19 and J usage is TRBJ1-5; tentatively, D is TRBD1 (6 bases). The sequenced sample was peripheral blood, obtained on day 0 of AZD1222 vaccination. This clonotype was obtained from an adult in good health. The CDR3 loop reads CASSIVSGAYSNQPQHF. CDR3 DNA: TGTGCCAGTAGTATCGTTTCAGGGGCGTATAGCAATCAGCCCCAGCATTTT.